This T cell receptor (beta chain) was profiled in a study of control samples from healthy donors and cancer patients. The repertoire was sequenced with immunoSEQ multiplex PCR; TCRdb's copy has only in-frame clones and lacks some. The repertoire holds roughly 120,000 clones, about 92% seen once, with 1.7% in the top ten. Regarding this clone: This sample also contains other DNA sequences that code for the same CDR3.

CDR3 length equals 16 residues. Germline V gene sequence: CDR1 KGHSH, CDR2 LQKENI. With 3 bases clipped from V and 5 bases from J, the junction kept 6 bases outside the gene matches. Source material: PBMCs. This TCR was sampled from a man over 45 with head and neck cancer. The chain combines TRBV18 with TRBJ2-2, with 10 positions matching TRBD1. As DNA, the CDR3 is TGTGCCAGCTCACCCCGACAGGGGGCGAGTACCGGGGAGCTGTTTTTT. Its protein is CASSPRQGASTGELFF.